The next 3 T cell receptor beta chains were all read from a single sample in a study of shared clonotypes between healthy human individuals. This table comes from immunoSEQ multiplex PCR, and its TCRdb copy is limited to in-frame clones, with some not included. The sample carries about 1.4 million clones, roughly 96% recorded once. The specimen sequenced was naive CD4+ T cells sorted from blood. Stated subset: CD45RA+ positively selected. These receptors came from a man between 25 and 39 years old in good health.

The chain carries TRBV18 and TRBJ2-5; TRBD1 matches 8 bases. The V gene end was trimmed by 3 bases and the J gene end by 0 bases; junction bases not matched to a gene: 9. The CDR3 loop spans 17 amino acids. CDR1 KGHSH and CDR2 LQKENI come from the germline V gene. For the CDR3, the DNA is TGTGCCAGCTCACCGACCCCCGGGACAGGATACCAAGAGACCCAGTACTTC. As protein: CASSPTPGTGYQETQYF. The full variable domain, its missing parts supplied by reference TRBV18 and TRBJ2-5, is NAGVMQNPRHLVRRRGQEARLRCSPMKGHSHVYWYRQLPEEGLKFMVYLQKENIIDESGMPKERFSAEFPKEGPSILRIQQVVRGDSAAYFCASSPTPGTGYQETQYFGPGTRLLVL.

This chain links TRBV18 with TRBJ2-7; D uncertain. V lost 3 bases and J 1 base, leaving 7 bases between the germline ends. This CDR3 has 13 residues. CDR1 is KGHSH and CDR2 is LQKENI in the germline V gene. The CDR3 sequence is CASSPIASYEQYF. CDR3 coding DNA: TGTGCCAGCTCACCTATCGCTTCCTACGAGCAGTACTTC. Supplemented by reference TRBV18 and TRBJ2-7, the full variable domain reads NAGVMQNPRHLVRRRGQEARLRCSPMKGHSHVYWYRQLPEEGLKFMVYLQKENIIDESGMPKERFSAEFPKEGPSILRIQQVVRGDSAAYFCASSPIASYEQYFGPGTRLTVT.

J is TRBJ2-1 and V is TRBV28; no clear D gene. Trimming cost V 0 bases and J 4 bases, with 1 base left between them. The CDR3 is 12 amino acids. Germline loops: CDR1 MDHEN, CDR2 SYDVKM. The CDR3 loop is CASSLWYNEQFF. The CDR3 coding sequence is TGTGCCAGCAGTTTATGGTACAATGAGCAGTTCTTC.